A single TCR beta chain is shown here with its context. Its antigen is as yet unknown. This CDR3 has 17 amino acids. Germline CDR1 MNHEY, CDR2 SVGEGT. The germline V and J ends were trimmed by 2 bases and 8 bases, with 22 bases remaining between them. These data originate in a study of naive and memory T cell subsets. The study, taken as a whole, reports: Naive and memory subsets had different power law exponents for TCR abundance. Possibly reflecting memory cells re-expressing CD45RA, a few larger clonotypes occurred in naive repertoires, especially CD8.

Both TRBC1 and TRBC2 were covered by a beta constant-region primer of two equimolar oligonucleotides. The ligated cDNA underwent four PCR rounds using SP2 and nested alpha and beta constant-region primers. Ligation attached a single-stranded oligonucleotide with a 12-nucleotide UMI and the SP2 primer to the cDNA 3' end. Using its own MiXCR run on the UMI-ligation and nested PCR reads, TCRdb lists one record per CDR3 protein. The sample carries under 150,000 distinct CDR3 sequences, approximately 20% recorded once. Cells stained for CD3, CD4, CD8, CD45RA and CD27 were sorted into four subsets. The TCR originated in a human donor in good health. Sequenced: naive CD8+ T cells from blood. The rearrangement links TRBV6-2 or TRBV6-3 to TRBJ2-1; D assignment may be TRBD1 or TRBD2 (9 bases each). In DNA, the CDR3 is TGTGCCAGCAGTTACCCAACTGGCGGGAGGGACAGGGATGAGCAGTTCTTC. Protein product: CASSYPTGGRDRDEQFF.